This TCR beta chain was retrieved from a study of blood T cell repertoires in COVID-19. Study at large: Sites in the United States, Italy and Spain provided acute and convalescent COVID-19 samples. Sources were T cells, B-cell-depleted T cells, or PBMCs; the material itself was cDNA or gDNA.

Germline assignment: CDR1 MDHEN and CDR2 SYDVKM. This CDR3 is built from 17 residues. V lost 5 bases, J lost 0 bases, and 9 bases stayed unmatched. In the original workflow: Reference gene primer amplification gave nucleated cell count estimates. Assay: immunoSEQ multiplex PCR; the TCRdb copy retains only in-frame clones and omits some. V and J calls and clone size are copied from that table; D and trimming were computed from the DNA. The top ten clones hold approximately 1.5% of a sample with 110,000 or so clones, around 85% of them seen once. This TCR was sampled from a man aged 45-60 years with acute or convalescent COVID-19. The sequencing sample was made of peripheral blood. The J gene is TRBJ1-2, the V gene TRBV28; 10 bases are shared with TRBD1. CDR3 nucleotides: TGTGCCAGCAGTGGAGACAGGGGGCGCAACTCTAACTATGGCTACACCTTC. Translated: CASSGDRGRNSNYGYTF.